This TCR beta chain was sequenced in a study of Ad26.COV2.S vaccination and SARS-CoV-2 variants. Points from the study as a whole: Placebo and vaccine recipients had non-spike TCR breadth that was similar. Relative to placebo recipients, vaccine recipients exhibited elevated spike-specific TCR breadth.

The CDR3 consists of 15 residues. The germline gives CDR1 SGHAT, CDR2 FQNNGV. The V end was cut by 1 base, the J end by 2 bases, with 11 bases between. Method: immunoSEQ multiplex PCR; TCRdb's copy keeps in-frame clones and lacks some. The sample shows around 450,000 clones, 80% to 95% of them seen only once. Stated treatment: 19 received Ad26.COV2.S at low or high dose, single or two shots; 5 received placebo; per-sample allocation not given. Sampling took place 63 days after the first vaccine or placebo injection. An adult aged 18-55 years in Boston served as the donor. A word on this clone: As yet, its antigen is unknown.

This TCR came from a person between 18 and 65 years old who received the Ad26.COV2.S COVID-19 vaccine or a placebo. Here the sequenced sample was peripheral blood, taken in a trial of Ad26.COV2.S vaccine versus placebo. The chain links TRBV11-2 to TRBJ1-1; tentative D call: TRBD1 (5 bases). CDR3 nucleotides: TGTGCCAGCAGCTTAGTAACAGGTTATAACACTGAAGCTTTCTTT. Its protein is CASSLVTGYNTEAFF.